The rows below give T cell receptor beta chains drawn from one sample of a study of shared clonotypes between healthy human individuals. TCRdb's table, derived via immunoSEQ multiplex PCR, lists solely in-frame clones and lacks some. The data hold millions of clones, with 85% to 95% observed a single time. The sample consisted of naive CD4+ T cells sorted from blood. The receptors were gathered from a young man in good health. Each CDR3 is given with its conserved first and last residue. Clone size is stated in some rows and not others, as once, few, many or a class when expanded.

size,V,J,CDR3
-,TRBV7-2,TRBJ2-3,CASLLMLDTDTQYF
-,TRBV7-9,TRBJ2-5,CASSLTRETQYF
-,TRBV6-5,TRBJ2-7,CASSYSTSGTYEQYF
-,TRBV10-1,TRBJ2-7,CASSDLPGSSYEQYF
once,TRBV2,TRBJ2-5,CASSGGDPYQETQYF
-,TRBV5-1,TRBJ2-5,CASSPLGSAQETQYF
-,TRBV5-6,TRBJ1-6,CASRLRGTGDSPLHF
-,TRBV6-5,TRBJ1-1,CASTPDRANTEAFF
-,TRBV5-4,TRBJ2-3,CASSPGDFTDTQYF
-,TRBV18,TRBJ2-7,CASSPASGRKALEQYF
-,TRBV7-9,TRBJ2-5,CASSLLVGGGLSETQYF
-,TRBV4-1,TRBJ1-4,CASSQKMAHAEKLFF
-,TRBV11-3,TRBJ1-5,CASSLVFFRVRSNQPQHF
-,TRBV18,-,CASSPPLNYEQYF